The 9 T cell receptor beta chains below all came from one sample that was sequenced in a study of blood T cell repertoires in COVID-19. The method was immunoSEQ multiplex PCR; TCRdb's version includes in-frame clones alone and lacks a portion of them. The sample lists approximately 300,000 clones; more than 80% were seen once. Sequencing input: peripheral blood. These receptors came from a man between 18 and 29 years old who had recovered from COVID-19.

J is TRBJ2-2 and V is TRBV5-4; the D is unclear. Trimming cost V 0 bases and J 1 base, with 7 bases left between them. There are 15 residues in the CDR3. Germline V gene lookup returns CDR1 SGHNT and CDR2 YYREEE (reference sequence). Here the CDR3 DNA reads TGTGCCAGCAGCTTGGCCCTAGGGAACACCGGGGAGCTGTTTTTT. As protein: CASSLALGNTGELFF.

The rearrangement links TRBV19 to TRBJ1-1, with D possibly being TRBD1 (5 bases). The CDR3 totals 15 residues. Trimming pared 4 bases from V and 0 bases from J, leaving 12 bases between. From germline, CDR1 is LNHDA and CDR2 SQIVND (reference sequence). CDR3 nucleotide sequence: TGTGCCAGTAGTAGGGACTCAGACATGAACACTGAAGCTTTCTTT. Protein product: CASSRDSDMNTEAFF. Full variable domain (remainder filled in from reference TRBV19 and TRBJ1-1): DGGITQSPKYLFRKEGQNVTLSCEQNLNHDAMYWYRQDPGQGLRLIYYSQIVNDFQKGDIAEGYSVSREKKESFPLTVTSAQKNPTAFYLCASSRDSDMNTEAFFGQGTRLTVV.

V gene TRBV4-1 combines with J gene TRBJ2-7; 7 nucleotides align to TRBD2. There are 15 residues in the CDR3. Germline V gives CDR1 MGHRA, CDR2 YSYEKL. V was pared by 4 bases and J by 3 bases, with 9 bases of the junction left unmatched. The CDR3 region is CASSPGGAGNYEQYF. The DNA for the CDR3 is TGCGCCAGCAGCCCCGGGGGAGCGGGGAACTACGAGCAGTACTTC.

This chain connects TRBV7-9 to TRBJ2-3, with D unclear. V was pared by 2 bases and J by 0 bases, with 9 bases between. Germline CDR1 SEHNR, CDR2 FQNEAQ (reference sequence). The CDR3 spans 15 residues. CDR3 bases: TGTGCCAGCAGCTTAACGAGTACTAGCACAGATACGCAGTATTTT. Amino acids: CASSLTSTSTDTQYF. Full variable domain (rest looked up from reference TRBV7-9 and TRBJ2-3): DTGVSQNPRHKITKRGQNVTFRCDPISEHNRLYWYRQTLGQGPEFLTYFQNEAQLEKSRLLSDRFSAERPKGSFSTLEIQRTEQGDSAMYLCASSLTSTSTDTQYFGPGTRLTVL.

Only a few counts were recorded for this clone. This chain uses TRBV6-5 with TRBJ2-1; possibly TRBD1 for D (5 bases). V was trimmed by 6 bases and J by 4 bases, leaving 7 bases between them. The CDR3 has 12 amino acids. The germline CDR1 and CDR2 sequences are MNHEY and SVGAGI. CDR3 sequence: CASRTGYNEQFF. The DNA of the CDR3 is TGTGCCAGCAGAACAGGTTACAATGAGCAGTTCTTC.

As concerns this clone: This sample also contains other DNA sequences that code for the same CDR3. The chain combines TRBV4-2 with TRBJ1-4; a weak D match, TRBD1 (5 bases). The CDR3 length is 15 residues. V lost 3 bases to trimming and J lost 2 bases, with 10 bases between them. Germline V gene sequence: CDR1 LGHNA, CDR2 YNFKEQ. CDR3 loop: CASSQPRATNEKLFF. CDR3 nucleotide sequence: TGTGCCAGCAGCCAGCCCAGGGCCACTAATGAAAAACTGTTTTTT.

Only a few counts were recorded for this clone. The genes are TRBV7-9 and TRBJ1-1; 7 bases map to TRBD1. The germline gives CDR1 SEHNR, CDR2 FQNEAQ (reference sequence). CDR3 size: 13 residues. Germline trimming cut 5 bases from V and 6 bases from J; bases unmatched to any gene: 6. As DNA, the CDR3 is TGTGCCAGCAGCCCCGACAGGGCCTCTGAAGCTTTCTTT. It codes for CASSPDRASEAFF.

The chain uses TRBV4-1 and TRBJ1-4; 12 bases are a match to TRBD1. The junction had 7 bases not matched to a gene; V was cut back by 3 bases and J by 8 bases. This CDR3 has 16 amino acids. Germline CDR1 is MGHRA and CDR2 is YSYEKL. In DNA, the CDR3 is TGCGCCAGCAGCCAGCAACCGGGACAGGGGGCAGAAAAACTGTTTTTT. As protein: CASSQQPGQGAEKLFF.

The chain links TRBV2 to TRBJ2-7; the D gene is possibly TRBD1 (6 bases). This CDR3 contains 14 residues. In germline, CDR1 is SNHLY, CDR2 FYNNEI. The V gene lost 4 bases and the J gene lost 3 bases, with 13 bases spanning the gap. The chain's CDR3 is CASSVAGAGYEQYF. The CDR3 DNA reads TGTGCCAGCAGTGTGGCAGGGGCGGGCTACGAGCAGTACTTC.